The clone carrying this T cell receptor beta chain occurred a few times. What it binds is not known. This entry comes from a study of CD8 T cells in ankylosing spondylitis. The study, taken as a whole, reports: Earlier reports found some motif variants in synovial fluid and blood in reactive arthritis. Within peripheral blood, clones linked to disease were CD8+ and relatively rare. Ankylosing spondylitis blood seemed to carry a telltale TCR beta motif made of under ten highly homologous variants.

For TCR beta, libraries came from quantitative 5'-RACE with molecular barcodes. TCRdb analysed the 5' RACE reads with MiXCR anew, one entry per CDR3 protein. The data contain 250,000 to 400,000 distinct CDR3 sequences, around 10% of them singletons. The germline V and J ends were trimmed by 4 bases and 5 bases, with 30 bases remaining between them. Germline CDR1 reads SGHRS; CDR2 reads YFSETQ. CDR3 length equals 19 residues. Sequenced input: blood, either unsorted or a sorted T cell fraction (not recorded which). This chain joins TRBV5-1 and TRBJ2-5; D is perhaps TRBD1 (6 bases). The sequence came from a female donor with ankylosing spondylitis or in good health (not recorded which). In DNA, the CDR3 is TGCGCCAGCAGCACTTTTGCACGCATTGGATGGGGGCGCGGGGAGACCCAGTACTTC. Amino acids: CASSTFARIGWGRGETQYF.